The 4 T cell receptor beta chains given below trace back to one sample, sequenced in a study of T cells in Graves' hyperthyroidism and ophthalmopathy (dated by TCRdb to about 2019). The library was prepared using multiplex PCR. TCRdb names Illumina HiSeq 2000 as the instrument used. The TCR beta CDR3 regions were amplified from the RNA transcripts. The first round of RT-PCR for the TCR CDR3 was performed with the HTBI primer set and the Qiagen OneStep RT-PCR kit. TCRdb took the public reads, trimmed them with fastp at Q25, ran MiXCR for clone calling and kept in-frame beta chains. Each entry is one CDR3 protein sequence, shown with its most common DNA and genes. The sample has 500,000 to 750,000 distinct CDR3 sequences on record, about half of them singletons. The ten biggest clones cover roughly 8.2% of the sample. Sequencing input: peripheral blood or thyroid tissue (not recorded which). The source of these receptors is a woman under 30 with Graves' hyperthyroidism.

The V call is TRBV2, the J call TRBJ2-7; TRBD1 matches at 10 bases. The J call may be faulty, since TRBJ1-2 better matches the DNA end. The CDR3 contains 13 residues. CDR1 and CDR2 from the germline V gene are SNHLY and FYNNEI. For the CDR3, the DNA is TGTGCCAGCCAAGGGACAGGGGTCTATGGCTACACCTTC. This translates into CASQGTGVYGYTF.

This clonotype was counted at least ten times. This chain connects TRBV7-6 to TRBJ2-7; D call uncertain. CDR3 length: 14 residues. CDR1 and CDR2 (germline): SGHVS, FNYEAQ. The germline V and J ends were trimmed by 1 base and 6 bases, with 13 bases remaining between them. The CDR3 nucleotides read TGTGCCAGCAGCTTAGGCCAAAGGGTTGCCGAGCAGTACTTC. It translates to CASSLGQRVAEQYF.

The chain has TRBV11-3 and TRBJ2-7, with TRBD2 identical over 10 bases. CDR3 length equals 17 residues. V dropped 6 bases and J dropped 7; count of bases not matched to a gene: 18. Germline V lookup: CDR1 SGHNT, CDR2 YENEEA. CDR3 nucleotide sequence: TGTGCCAGCAGTCAGAGACGGGTAGCGGGAGGCACTAGGGAGCAGTACTTC. It is translated as CASSQRRVAGGTREQYF.

This clonotype was counted a few times. V is TRBV27 and J is TRBJ2-7, with TRBD1 identical over 10 bases. Germline trimming cut 6 bases from V and 9 bases from J; bases unmatched to any gene: 11. The length of the CDR3 is 14 residues. CDR1 MNHEY and CDR2 SMNVEV come from the germline V gene (reference sequence). CDR3: CASRGGQGGIVQYF. CDR3 DNA: TGTGCCAGCAGGGGTGGACAGGGGGGTATCGTGCAGTACTTC.